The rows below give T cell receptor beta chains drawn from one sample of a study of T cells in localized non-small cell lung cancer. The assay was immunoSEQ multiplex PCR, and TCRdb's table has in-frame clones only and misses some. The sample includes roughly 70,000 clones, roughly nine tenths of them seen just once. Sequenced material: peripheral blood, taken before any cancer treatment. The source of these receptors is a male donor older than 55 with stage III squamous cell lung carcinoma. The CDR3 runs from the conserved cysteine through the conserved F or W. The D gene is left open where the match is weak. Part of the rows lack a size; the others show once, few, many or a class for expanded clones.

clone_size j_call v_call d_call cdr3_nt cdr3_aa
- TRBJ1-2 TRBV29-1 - TGCAGCGTTGAGGTCCCGGGACAATGGAACACCTTC CSVEVPGQWNTF
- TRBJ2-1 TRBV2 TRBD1 TGTGCCAGCAGTTGGGGACAGGGGGCGAAAAATGAGCAGTTCTTC CASSWGQGAKNEQFF
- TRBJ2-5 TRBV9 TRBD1 TGTGCCAGCAGCGTAAGGACAGGGGTGCAAGAGACCCAGTACTTC CASSVRTGVQETQYF
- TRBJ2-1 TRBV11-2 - TGTGCCAGCAGCCCCCAAGGTGGGGCCTACAATGAGCAGTTCTTC CASSPQGGAYNEQFF
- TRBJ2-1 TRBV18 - TGTGCCAGCTCACCACCTACAGGAGTCTACAATGAGCAGTTCTTC CASSPPTGVYNEQFF
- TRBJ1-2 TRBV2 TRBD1 TGTGCCAGCAGGGGGACAGGGGGAGGTTTGAACGGCTACACCTTC CASRGTGGGLNGYTF
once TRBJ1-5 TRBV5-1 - TGCGCCAGCAGCTCAGATGGCAGTCCCAATCAGCCCCAGCATTTT CASSSDGSPNQPQHF
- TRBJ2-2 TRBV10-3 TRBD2 TGTGCCATCAGTGAGAGGTTAGCGGGGGCGATGAACACCGGGGAGCTGTTTTTT CAISERLAGAMNTGELFF
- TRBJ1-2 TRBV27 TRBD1 TGTGCCAGCAGTTGGGACAGGGGGCTGAGTGGCTACACCTTC CASSWDRGLSGYTF
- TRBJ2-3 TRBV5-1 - TGCGCCAGCAGCCTTGGGGGCCTAGTCGGTGTCACAGATACGCAGTATTTT CASSLGGLVGVTDTQYF
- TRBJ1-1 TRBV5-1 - TGCGCCAGCAGCTCCCAGGGGTCTAACACTGAAGCTTTCTTT CASSSQGSNTEAFF
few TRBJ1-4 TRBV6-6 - TGTGCCAGCAGTTATAGGTCTTCGGTAAATGAAAAACTGTTTTTT CASSYRSSVNEKLFF
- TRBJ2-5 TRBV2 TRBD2 TGTGCCGGATTCGGGACTAGAAAGACCCAGTACTTC CAGFGTRKTQYF
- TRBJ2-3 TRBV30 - TGTGCCCGTGGGGGGTTTGGCACAGATACGCAGTATTTT CARGGFGTDTQYF
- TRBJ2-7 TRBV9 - TGTGCCAGCAGCGGGTCCGGGGTTTTGGTCGAGCAGTACTTC CASSGSGVLVEQYF
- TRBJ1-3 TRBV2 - TGTGCCAGCAGACCAATCACTCTCGTAGCTGGAAACACCATATATTTT CASRPITLVAGNTIYF
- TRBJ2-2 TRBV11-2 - TGTGCCAGCAGCTTAGGAGTAGGGACGAACACCGGGGAGCTGTTTTTT CASSLGVGTNTGELFF
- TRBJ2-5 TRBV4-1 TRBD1 TGCGCCAGCAGCCAAGTTCGGACAGGGGGAAGCAGTGAGACCCAGTACTTC CASSQVRTGGSSETQYF
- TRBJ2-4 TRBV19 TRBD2 TGTGCCAGTAGTCCACTAGCGGGCCAAAACATTCAGTACTTC CASSPLAGQNIQYF
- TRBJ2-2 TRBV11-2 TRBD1 TGTGCCAGCAGCGCGATGGGACAGGGGATAACCGGGGAGCTGTTTTTT CASSAMGQGITGELFF
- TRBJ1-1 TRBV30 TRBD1 TGTGCCTGGAACAGGGGGAAGGACACTGAAGCTTTCTTT CAWNRGKDTEAFF
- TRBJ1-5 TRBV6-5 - TGTGCCAGCAGTCCGGGGCCTAGCAATCAGCCCCAGCATTTT CASSPGPSNQPQHF
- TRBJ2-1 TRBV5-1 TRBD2 TGCGCCAGCAGCTTGGTTGGCGGGGGGGACTTAAGCTCCTACAATGAGCAGTTCTTC CASSLVGGGDLSSYNEQFF
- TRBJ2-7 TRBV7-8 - TGTGCCAGCAGCTTAGCGGACACCATTTCCCAACTATTAATTGAGCAGTACTTC CASSLADTISQLLIEQYF
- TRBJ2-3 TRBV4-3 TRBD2 TGCGCCAGCAGTGTTTGGCCTAGCGGGGGGGGTACAGATACGCAGTATTTT CASSVWPSGGGTDTQYF
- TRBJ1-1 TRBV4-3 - TGCGCCAGCAGCCAAGATGCCAGGACCCTGAGTTTCTCCACTGAAGCTTTCTTT CASSQDARTLSFSTEAFF
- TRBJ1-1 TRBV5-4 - TGTGCCAGCAGCTTGGGGTTGACGGGAATGAACACTGAAGCTTTCTTT CASSLGLTGMNTEAFF
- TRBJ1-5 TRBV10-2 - TGCGCCAGCAGTGAGGGGGCCAATCAGCCCCAGCATTTT CASSEGANQPQHF
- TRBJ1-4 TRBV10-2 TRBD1 TGCGCCAGCAGTAGGGGAGGGGGCCGGGGCGATGAAAAACTGTTTTTT CASSRGGGRGDEKLFF
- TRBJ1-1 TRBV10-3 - TGTGCCATCAAGGGGCGAAATACTGAAGCTTTCTTT CAIKGRNTEAFF
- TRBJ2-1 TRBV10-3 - TGTGCCATCAGCTTGGAGAATGAGCAGTTCTTC CAISLENEQFF
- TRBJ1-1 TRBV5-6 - TGTGCCAGCAGCTTCAGGGGAGGGACTGAAGCTTTCTTT CASSFRGGTEAFF
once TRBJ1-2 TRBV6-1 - TGTGCCAGCAGTCCAGACCCACAGGGTAACTATGGCTACACCTTC CASSPDPQGNYGYTF
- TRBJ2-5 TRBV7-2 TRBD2 TGTGCCAGCAGCTTACTAGCGGGGGGCCAGGCCCAGTACTTC CASSLLAGGQAQYF
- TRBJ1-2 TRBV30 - TGTGCCTGGAGGCGCTGGGGAGTGAGCTATGGCTACACCTTC CAWRRWGVSYGYTF
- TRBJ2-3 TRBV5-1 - TGCGCCAGCGGACCGGACCTTACGGTAGATACGCAGTATTTT CASGPDLTVDTQYF
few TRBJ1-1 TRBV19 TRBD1 TGTGCCAGTAGTACTACAGGGGACACTGAAGCTTTCTTT CASSTTGDTEAFF
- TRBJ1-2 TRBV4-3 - TGCGCCAGCAGCCAAGACTCAAGAGGGGAGACTGGCTACACCTTC CASSQDSRGETGYTF
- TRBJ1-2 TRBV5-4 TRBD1 TGTGCCAGCAGCGGGGACAGGGTCTACACCTTC CASSGDRVYTF
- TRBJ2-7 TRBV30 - TGTGCCTGGACTCTATCCACGGGCTACGAGCAGTACTTC CAWTLSTGYEQYF
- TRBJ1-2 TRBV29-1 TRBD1 TGCAGCACCTCACAGGGGGCGGACTATGGCTACACCTTC CSTSQGADYGYTF
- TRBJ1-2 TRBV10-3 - TGTGCCATCAGTGAGTCGGTAACAGGCTACACCTTC CAISESVTGYTF
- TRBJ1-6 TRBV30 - TGTGCCTGGAGTCCCGGACAGCCGACTAATTCACCCCTCCACTTT CAWSPGQPTNSPLHF
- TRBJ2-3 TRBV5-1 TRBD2 TGCGCCAGCAGGCTAGCGGGGGGCCGGGCAGATACGCAGTATTTT CASRLAGGRADTQYF
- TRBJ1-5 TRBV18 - TGTGCCAGCTCATCCGACAAAGATAGCAATCAGCCCCAGCATTTT CASSSDKDSNQPQHF
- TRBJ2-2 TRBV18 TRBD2 TGTGCCAGCTCATTAGCGGGACTAGCGGGGACGAACACCGGGGAGCTGTTTTTT CASSLAGLAGTNTGELFF
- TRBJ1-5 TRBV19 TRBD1 TGTGCCAGTAGTATAGGGACAGGGAGAACCAGCAATCAGCCCCAGCATTTT CASSIGTGRTSNQPQHF
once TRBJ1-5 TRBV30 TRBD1 TGTGCCTGGAAGCAGCGAGGGCAGGGACAGGGCTGGAATCAGCCCCAGCATTTT CAWKQRGQGQGWNQPQHF
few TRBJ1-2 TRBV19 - TGTGCCAGTACCCCACGGCGGGGCGACGGCTATGGCTACACCTTC CASTPRRGDGYGYTF
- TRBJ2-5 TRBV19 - TGTGCCAGTAGTACCCAAGGGACCCAAGAGACCCAGTACTTC CASSTQGTQETQYF
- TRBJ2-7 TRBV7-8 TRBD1 TGTGCCAGCAGCCCAGGGACAGGGTTCGAGCAGTACTTC CASSPGTGFEQYF
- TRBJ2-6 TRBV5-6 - TGTGCCAGCAGCTCAGGTCACGTCTCTGGGGCCAACGTCCTGACTTTC CASSSGHVSGANVLTF
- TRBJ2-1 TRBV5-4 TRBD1 TGTGCCAGCAGCTTGGAACAGGGGGCATCAAATGAGCAGTTCTTC CASSLEQGASNEQFF
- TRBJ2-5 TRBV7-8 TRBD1 TGTGCCAGCACCCCGGGACAGGCCGCCCAAGAGACCCAGTACTTC CASTPGQAAQETQYF
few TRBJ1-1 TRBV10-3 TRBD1 TGTGCCATCAGCCCGAGGCAGGGGGCTGAAGCTTTCTTT CAISPRQGAEAFF
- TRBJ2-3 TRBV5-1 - TGCGCCAGCAGCTTAATCCCGACTAGCACAGATACGCAGTATTTT CASSLIPTSTDTQYF